Listed here are 14 T cell receptor beta chains from one sample, sequenced in a study of cytomegalovirus exposure and HLA in healthy donors. The primer mix had 60 Vbeta and 13 Jbeta primers. Produced via immunoSEQ multiplex PCR; TCRdb's table is partial and in-frame only. The table lists around 62,000 clones, approximately 81% of them singletons. Sample: PBMCs. These receptors came from a woman aged 25-40 years in good health and CMV-seronegative.

The chain carries TRBV28 and TRBJ1-1, with D maybe TRBD1 (5 bases). CDR3 length equals 13 residues. V dropped 8 bases and J dropped 6 bases, with 16 bases sitting between them. The germline V gene encodes CDR1 MDHEN and CDR2 SYDVKM. The CDR3 region has the DNA TGTGCCAGCGCCTTGTCGGGGGAGGCTGAAGCTTTCTTT. Its translation: CASALSGEAEAFF.

The genes are TRBV6-5 and TRBJ2-1, with D perhaps matching TRBD1 (6 bases). Per germline, CDR1 MNHEY and CDR2 SVGAGI. The CDR3 loop spans 16 amino acids. Trimming removed 0 bases from V and 0 bases from J, with 9 bases in between. CDR3 sequence reads: CASSYSGQISYNEQFF. CDR3 DNA sequence: TGTGCCAGCAGTTACTCTGGACAGATCTCCTACAATGAGCAGTTCTTC.

This clone was counted once. This chain uses TRBV7-9 with TRBJ1-1, with D possibly matching TRBD1 (6 bases). Germline V lookup: CDR1 SEHNR, CDR2 FQNEAQ (reference sequence). The ends were cut back, 2 bases at V and 0 bases at J, with 22 bases in the middle. The CDR3 contains 19 residues. CDR3 in DNA: TGTGCCAGCAGCTTACCGGGACAAGGAGTTGGGGCAATGAACACTGAAGCTTTCTTT. Encoded protein: CASSLPGQGVGAMNTEAFF.

The V call is TRBV25-1, the J call TRBJ2-5, with a tentative D call TRBD2 (6 bases). Deletions cut 9 bases from V and 7 bases from J, with 12 bases between. The CDR3 totals 11 residues. Looked up from germline, CDR1 is MGHDK and CDR2 is SYGVNS. CDR3 residues: CASILGGTQYF. As DNA, the CDR3 is TGTGCCAGTATCCTCGGGGGGACCCAGTACTTC.

This clone was detected only a few times. The chain recombines TRBV6-5 with TRBJ2-7, with 10 bases identical to TRBD2. This CDR3 has 15 residues. The V gene's germline CDR1 is MNHEY and CDR2 SVGAGI. The J segment lost 4 bases and the V segment lost 2 bases, leaving 5 bases of the junction unmatched. The CDR3, as DNA: TGTGCCAGCAGTTACGATACAGCGGGGGGGTACGAGCAGTACTTC. It codes for CASSYDTAGGYEQYF.

The chain recombines TRBV6-5 with TRBJ1-1; 10 bases agree with TRBD1. The CDR3 has 15 residues. CDR1 is MNHEY and CDR2 is SVGAGI in the germline V gene. V was pared by 6 bases and J by 5 bases, with 9 bases of the junction left unmatched. The CDR3 DNA is TGTGCCAGCAGCCAGACAGGGGGCGTGCGAACTGAAGCTTTCTTT. Residues: CASSQTGGVRTEAFF.

The genes are TRBV9 and TRBJ1-1; 8 bases agree with TRBD1. The V gene's germline CDR1 is SGDLS and CDR2 YYNGEE. This CDR3 contains 16 residues. V trimming: 3 bases; J trimming: 4 bases; junction bases outside the gene matches: 11. The CDR3, as DNA: TGTGCCAGCAGCGCGTCCTTAACTACAGGGGGCACTGAAGCTTTCTTT. Translated, it gives CASSASLTTGGTEAFF.

The V gene is TRBV30, the J gene TRBJ2-3, with 7 bases fitting TRBD1. V trimming: 4 bases; J trimming: 4 bases; junction bases outside the gene matches: 11. The CDR3 sequence is 15 residues long. Germline CDR1 and CDR2: GTSNPN and SVGIG (reference sequence). The CDR3 region has the DNA TGTGCCTGGAACCCGACAGGGACCGGCGCAGATACGCAGTATTTT. This codes for CAWNPTGTGADTQYF.

This clone was recorded only once. The chain carries TRBV19 and TRBJ1-5; TRBD1 agrees at 9 bases. The CDR3 extends over 15 amino acids. The junction had 3 bases not matched to a gene; V was cut back by 1 base and J by 5 bases. The germline V gene has CDR1 LNHDA and CDR2 SQIVND (reference sequence). CDR3 bases: TGTGCCAGTAGTATAGCGGACAGGGGTCATCAGCCCCAGCATTTT. Protein sequence: CASSIADRGHQPQHF.

V is TRBV5-1 and J is TRBJ2-3; D gene unclear. Trimming removed 1 base at V and 2 bases at J, with 11 bases between. The CDR3 runs 15 residues. Germline V gene lookup returns CDR1 SGHRS and CDR2 YFSETQ. In DNA form, the CDR3 reads TGCGCCAGCAGCTTGACAGTTTCCTACACAGATACGCAGTATTTT. It is translated as CASSLTVSYTDTQYF.

This chain connects TRBV14 to TRBJ1-6; D might be TRBD1 (6 bases). There are 14 residues in the CDR3. CDR1 is SGHDN, CDR2 FVKESK, per germline. The ends were cut back, 3 bases at V and 12 bases at J, with 15 bases in the middle. Here the CDR3 reads CASSHRGALGPLHF. CDR3 sequence (DNA): TGTGCCAGCAGCCATCGGGGGGCCTTGGGACCCCTCCACTTT.

V and J are TRBV29-1 and TRBJ2-3; D perhaps matches TRBD2 (8 bases). The germline gives CDR1 SQVTM, CDR2 ANQGSEA. Trimming took 7 bases from V and 6 from J, leaving 17 bases between them. This CDR3 contains 13 residues. Here the CDR3 reads CSASGGLGDTQYF. The CDR3 nucleotides are TGCAGCGCCTCAGGGGGACTAGGCGATACGCAGTATTTT.

The V and J genes are TRBV4-1 and TRBJ1-1, with 8 bases identical to TRBD1. V lost 1 base and J lost 4; bases outside the gene matches: 5. This CDR3 region has 15 residues. Germline V gene lookup returns CDR1 MGHRA and CDR2 YSYEKL. CDR3: CASSQGQGSGTEAFF. DNA of the CDR3: TGCGCCAGCAGCCAAGGACAGGGGTCTGGCACTGAAGCTTTCTTT.

The V call is TRBV30, the J call TRBJ2-3, with D hard to call. V was trimmed by 0 bases and J by 4 bases, leaving 11 bases between them. This CDR3 is 14 amino acids long. Looked up from germline, CDR1 is GTSNPN and CDR2 is SVGIG (reference sequence). The CDR3 here is CAWSVSGVADTQYF. CDR3 sequence (DNA): TGTGCCTGGAGTGTAAGTGGAGTGGCAGATACGCAGTATTTT.